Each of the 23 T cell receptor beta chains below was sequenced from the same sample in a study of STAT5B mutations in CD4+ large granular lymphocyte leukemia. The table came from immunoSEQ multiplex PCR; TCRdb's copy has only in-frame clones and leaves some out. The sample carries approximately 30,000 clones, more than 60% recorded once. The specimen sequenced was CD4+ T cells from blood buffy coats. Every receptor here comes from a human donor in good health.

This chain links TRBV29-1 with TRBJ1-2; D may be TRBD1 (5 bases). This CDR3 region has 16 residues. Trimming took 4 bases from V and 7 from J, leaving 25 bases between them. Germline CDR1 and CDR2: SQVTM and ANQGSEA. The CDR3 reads CSVASRVSGEKGGYTF. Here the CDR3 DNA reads TGCAGCGTTGCATCCAGGGTATCTGGGGAAAAGGGTGGCTACACCTTC.

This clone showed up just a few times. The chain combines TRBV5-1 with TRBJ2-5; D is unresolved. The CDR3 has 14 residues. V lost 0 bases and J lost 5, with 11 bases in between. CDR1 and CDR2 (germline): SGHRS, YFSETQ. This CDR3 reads CASSLEGFLETQYF. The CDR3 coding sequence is TGCGCCAGCAGCTTGGAAGGGTTTCTGGAGACCCAGTACTTC.

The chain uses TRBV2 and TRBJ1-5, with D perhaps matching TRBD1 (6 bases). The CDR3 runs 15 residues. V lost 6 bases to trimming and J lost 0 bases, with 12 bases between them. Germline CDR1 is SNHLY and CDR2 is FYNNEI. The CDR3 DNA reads TGTGCCAGCAGACGGACAGTTTATAGCAATCAGCCCCAGCATTTT. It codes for CASRRTVYSNQPQHF.

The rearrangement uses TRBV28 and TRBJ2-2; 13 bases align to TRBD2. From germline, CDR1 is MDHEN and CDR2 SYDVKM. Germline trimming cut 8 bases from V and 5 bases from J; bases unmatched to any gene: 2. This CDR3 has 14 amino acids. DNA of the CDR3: TGTGCCAGCCAGACTAGCGGGAGGACCGGGGAGCTGTTTTTT. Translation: CASQTSGRTGELFF.

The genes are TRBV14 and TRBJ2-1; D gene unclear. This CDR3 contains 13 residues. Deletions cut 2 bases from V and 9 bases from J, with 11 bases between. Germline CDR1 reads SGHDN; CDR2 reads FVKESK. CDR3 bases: TGTGCCAGCAGCCAATACCGGTTAGGTGAGCAGTTCTTC. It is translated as CASSQYRLGEQFF.

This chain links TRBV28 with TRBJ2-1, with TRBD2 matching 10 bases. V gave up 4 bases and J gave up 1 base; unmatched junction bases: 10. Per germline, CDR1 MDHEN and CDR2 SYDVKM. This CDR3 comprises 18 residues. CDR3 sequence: CASSSGERAGGSYNEQFF. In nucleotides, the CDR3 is TGTGCCAGCAGTTCTGGGGAGAGAGCGGGAGGGTCCTACAATGAGCAGTTCTTC.

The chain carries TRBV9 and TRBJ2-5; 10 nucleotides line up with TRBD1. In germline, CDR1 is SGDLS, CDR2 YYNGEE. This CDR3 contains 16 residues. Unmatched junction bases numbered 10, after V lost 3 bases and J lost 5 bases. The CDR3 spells CASSGGGGQGLETQYF. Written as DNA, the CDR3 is TGTGCCAGCAGCGGTGGGGGGGGACAGGGGTTGGAGACCCAGTACTTC.

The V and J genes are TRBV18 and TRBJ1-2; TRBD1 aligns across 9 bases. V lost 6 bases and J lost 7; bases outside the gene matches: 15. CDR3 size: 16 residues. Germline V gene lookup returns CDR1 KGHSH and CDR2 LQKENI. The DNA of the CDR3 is TGTGCCAGCTCTCTACCTTGGGACAGGGTCGAGGCTGGCTACACCTTC. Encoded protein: CASSLPWDRVEAGYTF. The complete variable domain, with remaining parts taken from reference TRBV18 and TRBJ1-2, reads NAGVMQNPRHLVRRRGQEARLRCSPMKGHSHVYWYRQLPEEGLKFMVYLQKENIIDESGMPKERFSAEFPKEGPSILRIQQVVRGDSAAYFCASSLPWDRVEAGYTFGSGTRLTVV.

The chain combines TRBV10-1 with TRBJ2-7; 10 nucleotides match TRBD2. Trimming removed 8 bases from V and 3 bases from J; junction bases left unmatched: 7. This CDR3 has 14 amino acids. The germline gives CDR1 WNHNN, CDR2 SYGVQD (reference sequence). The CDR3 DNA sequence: TGCGCCAGCGGAAAGCGGGAGGGCAGCTACGAGCAGTACTTC. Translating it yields CASGKREGSYEQYF.

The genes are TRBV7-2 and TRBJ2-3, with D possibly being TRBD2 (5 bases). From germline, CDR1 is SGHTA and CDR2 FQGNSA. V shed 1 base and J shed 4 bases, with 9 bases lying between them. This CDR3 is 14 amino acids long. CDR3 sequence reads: CASSLVRRSDTQYF. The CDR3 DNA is TGTGCCAGCAGCTTAGTCAGGAGGTCAGATACGCAGTATTTT.

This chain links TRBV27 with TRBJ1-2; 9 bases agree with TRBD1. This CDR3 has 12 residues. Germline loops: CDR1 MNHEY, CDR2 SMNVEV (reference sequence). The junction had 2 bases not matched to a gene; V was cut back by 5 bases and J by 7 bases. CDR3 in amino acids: CASSKQGAGYTF. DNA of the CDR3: TGTGCCAGCAGTAAACAGGGGGCTGGCTACACCTTC.

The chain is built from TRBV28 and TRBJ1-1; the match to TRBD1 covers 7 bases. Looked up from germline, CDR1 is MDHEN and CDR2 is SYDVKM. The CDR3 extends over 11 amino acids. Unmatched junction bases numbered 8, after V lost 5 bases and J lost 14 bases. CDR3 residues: CASSRDSRGFF. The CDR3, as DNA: TGTGCCAGCAGTAGGGACAGCCGGGGGTTCTTT.

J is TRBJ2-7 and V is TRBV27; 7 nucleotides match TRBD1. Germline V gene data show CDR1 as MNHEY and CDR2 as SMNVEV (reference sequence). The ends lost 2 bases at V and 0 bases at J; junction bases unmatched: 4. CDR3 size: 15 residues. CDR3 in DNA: TGTGCCAGCAGTTTACGACAGGGCCCCTCCTACGAGCAGTACTTC. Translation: CASSLRQGPSYEQYF.

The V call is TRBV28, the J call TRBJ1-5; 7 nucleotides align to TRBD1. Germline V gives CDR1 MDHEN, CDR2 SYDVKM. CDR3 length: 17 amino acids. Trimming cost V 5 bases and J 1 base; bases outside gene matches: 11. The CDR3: CASSPHRGHLSNQPQHF. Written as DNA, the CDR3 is TGTGCCAGCAGTCCCCACAGGGGTCACTTGAGCAATCAGCCCCAGCATTTT.

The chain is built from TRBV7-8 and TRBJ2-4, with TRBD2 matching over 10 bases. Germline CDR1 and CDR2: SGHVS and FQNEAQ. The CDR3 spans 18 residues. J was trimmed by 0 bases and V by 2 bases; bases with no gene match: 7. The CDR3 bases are TGTGCCAGCAGCTTACTGACTAGCGGGCCCTTAGCCAAAAACATTCAGTACTTC. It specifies CASSLLTSGPLAKNIQYF.

CDR3 sequence (DNA): TGTGCCAGCGTAAGCACAGATACGCAGTATTTT. It codes for CASVSTDTQYF. The J gene is TRBJ2-3, the V gene TRBV2; D is uncertain. Trimming cost V 8 bases and J 0 bases, with 3 bases left between them. The CDR3 totals 11 residues. In germline, CDR1 is SNHLY, CDR2 FYNNEI.

CDR3 sequence reads: CAWSSRTGQGSPLHF. The CDR3 bases are TGTGCCTGGAGTTCCCGGACAGGGCAAGGCTCACCCCTCCACTTT. The V gene is TRBV30, the J gene TRBJ1-6; 8 bases fit TRBD1. CDR1 and CDR2 from the germline V gene are GTSNPN and SVGIG (reference sequence). CDR3 length equals 15 residues. V was pared by 2 bases and J by 10 bases, with 10 bases of the junction left unmatched.

CDR3 nucleotides: TGTGCCAGCAGTAAGGTTAGCCTCGAGTACTTC. As protein: CASSKVSLEYF. This chain links TRBV28 with TRBJ2-7; no clear D. V shed 5 bases and J shed 11 bases, with 13 bases lying between them. This CDR3 region has 11 residues. Germline V gene sequence: CDR1 MDHEN, CDR2 SYDVKM.

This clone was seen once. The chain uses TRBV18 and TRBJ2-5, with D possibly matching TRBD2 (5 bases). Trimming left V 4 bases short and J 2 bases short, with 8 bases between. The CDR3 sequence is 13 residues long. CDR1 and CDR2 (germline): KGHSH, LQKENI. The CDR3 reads CASSQDLQETQYF. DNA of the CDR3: TGTGCCAGCTCACAGGACTTGCAAGAGACCCAGTACTTC.

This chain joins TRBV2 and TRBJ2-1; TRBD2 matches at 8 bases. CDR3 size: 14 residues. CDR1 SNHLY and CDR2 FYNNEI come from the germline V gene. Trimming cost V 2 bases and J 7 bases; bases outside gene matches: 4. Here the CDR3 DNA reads TGTGCCAGCAGTGAACGGGAGGGTATAAATGAGCAGTTCTTC. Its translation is CASSEREGINEQFF.

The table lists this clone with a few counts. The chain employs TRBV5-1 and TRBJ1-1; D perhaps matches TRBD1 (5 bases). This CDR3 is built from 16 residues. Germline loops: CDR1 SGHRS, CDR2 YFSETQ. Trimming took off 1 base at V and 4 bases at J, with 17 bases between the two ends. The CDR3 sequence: CASSLISGVWGTEAFF. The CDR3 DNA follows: TGCGCCAGCAGCTTGATATCGGGGGTGTGGGGCACTGAAGCTTTCTTT. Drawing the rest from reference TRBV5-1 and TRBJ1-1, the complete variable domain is KAGVTQTPRYLIKTRGQQVTLSCSPISGHRSVSWYQQTPGQGLQFLFEYFSETQRNKGNFPGRFSGRQFSNSRSEMNVSTLELGDSALYLCASSLISGVWGTEAFFGQGTRLTVV.

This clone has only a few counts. CDR3 nucleotide sequence: TGTGCCAGTAGTATGACGTCAAAAAGGATGTACTTC. The encoded protein is CASSMTSKRMYF. The V call is TRBV19, the J call TRBJ2-7; D is undetermined. V dropped 3 bases and J dropped 12 bases, with 15 bases sitting between them. The CDR3 is 12 amino acids. Germline CDR1 reads LNHDA; CDR2 reads SQIVND (reference sequence).

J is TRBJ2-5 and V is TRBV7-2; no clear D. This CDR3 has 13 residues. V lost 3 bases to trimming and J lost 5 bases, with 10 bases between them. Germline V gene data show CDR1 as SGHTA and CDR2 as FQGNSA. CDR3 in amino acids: CASSFSQLETQYF. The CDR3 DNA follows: TGTGCCAGCAGCTTTTCCCAATTGGAGACCCAGTACTTC.